This is a list of T cell receptor beta chains from one sample in a study of T cell changes during pregnancy in multiple sclerosis. Measured with immunoSEQ multiplex PCR; TCRdb has only the in-frame clones, and not every one. The sample contains under 45,000 clones, more than 70% of which appear only once. The sample consisted of CD8+ T cells from peripheral blood mononuclear cells, taken in the first trimester of pregnancy. The receptors stem from a female donor with multiple sclerosis, enrolled in a pregnancy study. Both conserved end residues are part of each CDR3. The D gene is left open where the match is weak. Clone size is not always given. Where it is, it says once, few, many or a class for expanded clones.

J: TRBJ1-1
V: TRBV29-1
D: TRBD1
size: few
CDR3: CSVVGQENTEAFF
DNA: TGCAGCGTTGTCGGACAGGAGAACACTGAAGCTTTCTTT

J: TRBJ2-1
V: TRBV7-3
D: TRBD2
size: -
CDR3: CASSLTPAGPSYNEQFF
DNA: TGTGCCAGCAGCTTAACACCAGCGGGGCCTTCCTACAATGAGCAGTTCTTC

J: TRBJ2-7
V: TRBV23-1
D: -
size: -
CDR3: CASSQSTEPGEAYEQYF
DNA: TGCGCCAGCAGTCAATCAACGGAGCCAGGGGAAGCCTACGAGCAGTACTTC

J: TRBJ2-3
V: TRBV4-2
D: TRBD2
size: -
CDR3: CASSLRLAGYPTDTQYF
DNA: TGTGCCAGCAGCCTCAGACTAGCGGGGTACCCCACAGATACGCAGTATTTT

J: TRBJ1-4
V: TRBV15
D: -
size: -
CDR3: CATSRDRATNEKLFF
DNA: TGTGCCACCAGCAGAGATCGTGCGACTAATGAAAAACTGTTTTTT

J: TRBJ2-7
V: TRBV6-5
D: TRBD1
size: -
CDR3: CASRKQGEQYF
DNA: TGTGCCAGCAGGAAACAGGGGGAGCAGTACTTC

J: TRBJ1-1
V: TRBV7-9
D: -
size: -
CDR3: CASHQGNTEAFF
DNA: TGTGCCAGCCATCAGGGGAACACTGAAGCTTTCTTT

J: TRBJ2-7
V: TRBV4-2
D: -
size: few
CDR3: CASSQGLNSYEQYF
DNA: TGTGCCAGCAGCCAAGGACTGAACTCCTACGAGCAGTACTTC

J: TRBJ1-1
V: TRBV6-5
D: -
size: -
CDR3: CASRPGDTEAFF
DNA: TGTGCCAGCAGGCCAGGGGACACTGAAGCTTTCTTT

J: TRBJ2-3
V: TRBV9
D: TRBD2
size: -
CDR3: CASSLELAGPRVTQYF
DNA: TGTGCCAGCAGCCTGGAACTAGCGGGGCCCCGGGTCACGCAGTATTTT

J: TRBJ1-2
V: TRBV14
D: -
size: -
CDR3: CASSQGTNYGYTF
DNA: TGTGCCAGCAGCCAGGGCACTAACTATGGCTACACCTTC

J: TRBJ1-2
V: TRBV29-1
D: -
size: once
CDR3: CSVNFRTDGYTF
DNA: TGCAGCGTTAATTTTCGGACAGATGGCTACACCTTC

J: TRBJ2-5
V: TRBV19
D: -
size: -
CDR3: CATRDQETQYF
DNA: TGTGCCACCAGGGATCAAGAGACCCAGTACTTC

J: TRBJ2-1
V: TRBV19
D: -
size: -
CDR3: CASSIRQAHEQFF
DNA: TGTGCCAGTAGTATACGACAGGCCCATGAGCAGTTCTTC

J: TRBJ2-1
V: TRBV11-3
D: -
size: few
CDR3: CASSWSPNNEQFF
DNA: TGTGCCAGCAGCTGGTCCCCTAACAATGAGCAGTTCTTC

J: TRBJ1-5
V: TRBV27
D: -
size: -
CDR3: CASSLVSYSNQPQHF
DNA: TGTGCCAGCAGTTTAGTGAGCTATAGCAATCAGCCCCAGCATTTT

J: TRBJ1-1
V: TRBV2
D: -
size: -
CDR3: CASSEDLRQTEAFF
DNA: TGTGCCAGCAGTGAGGATCTTCGACAAACTGAAGCTTTCTTT

J: TRBJ2-1
V: TRBV5-6
D: -
size: -
CDR3: CASSPGSDEQFF
DNA: TGTGCCAGCAGCCCGGGGTCGGATGAGCAGTTCTTC

J: TRBJ1-3
V: TRBV7-2
D: -
size: -
CDR3: CASSSYSGNTIYF
DNA: TGTGCCAGCAGCTCTTACTCTGGAAACACCATATATTTT

J: TRBJ1-5
V: TRBV7-6
D: -
size: -
CDR3: CASSLAQGRVNQPQHF
DNA: TGTGCCAGCAGCTTAGCGCAGGGGAGGGTCAATCAGCCCCAGCATTTT

J: TRBJ1-2
V: TRBV4-3
D: TRBD1
size: -
CDR3: CASSQDSAGGVRNGYTF
DNA: TGCGCCAGCAGCCAAGATTCGGCAGGGGGCGTAAGGAATGGCTACACCTTC

J: TRBJ2-3
V: TRBV7-3
D: TRBD1
size: -
CDR3: CASSPQGAITDTQYF
DNA: TGTGCCAGCAGCCCGCAGGGGGCGATCACAGATACGCAGTATTTT

J: TRBJ2-5
V: TRBV11-2
D: -
size: -
CDR3: CASSLVEETQYF
DNA: TGTGCCAGCAGCTTAGTAGAAGAGACCCAGTACTTC

J: TRBJ1-1
V: TRBV6-1
D: -
size: many
CDR3: CANQDSMNTEAFF
DNA: TGTGCCAACCAGGACAGTATGAACACTGAAGCTTTCTTT

J: TRBJ2-1
V: TRBV4-1
D: TRBD1
size: -
CDR3: CASSQSPGQGAGEQFF
DNA: TGCGCCAGCAGCCAATCTCCGGGACAGGGGGCAGGGGAGCAGTTCTTC

J: TRBJ2-2
V: TRBV9
D: -
size: -
CDR3: CASRGAPADTGELFF
DNA: TGTGCCAGCAGGGGGGCCCCGGCGGACACCGGGGAGCTGTTTTTT

J: TRBJ1-4
V: TRBV18
D: TRBD1
size: -
CDR3: CASSPRDRDATNEKLFF
DNA: TGTGCCAGCTCACCCCGGGACAGGGATGCAACTAATGAAAAACTGTTTTTT

J: TRBJ1-2
V: TRBV7-6
D: -
size: -
CDR3: CASSLAQGPLTRDGYTF
DNA: TGTGCCAGCAGCTTAGCGCAGGGGCCGTTAACTAGGGATGGCTACACCTTC